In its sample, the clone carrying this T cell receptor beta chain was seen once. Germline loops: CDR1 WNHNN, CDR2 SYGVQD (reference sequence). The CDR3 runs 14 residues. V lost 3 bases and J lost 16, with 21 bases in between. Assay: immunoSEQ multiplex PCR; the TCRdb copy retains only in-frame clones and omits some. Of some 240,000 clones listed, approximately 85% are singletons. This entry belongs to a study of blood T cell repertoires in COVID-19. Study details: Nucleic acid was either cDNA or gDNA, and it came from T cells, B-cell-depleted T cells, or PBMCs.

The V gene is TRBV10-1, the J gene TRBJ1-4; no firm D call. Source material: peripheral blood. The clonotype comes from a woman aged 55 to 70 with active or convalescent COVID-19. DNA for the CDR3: TGCGCCAGCAGTGAATGGGAGTCTAATTGCAAGACGTTTTTT. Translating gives CASSEWESNCKTFF.